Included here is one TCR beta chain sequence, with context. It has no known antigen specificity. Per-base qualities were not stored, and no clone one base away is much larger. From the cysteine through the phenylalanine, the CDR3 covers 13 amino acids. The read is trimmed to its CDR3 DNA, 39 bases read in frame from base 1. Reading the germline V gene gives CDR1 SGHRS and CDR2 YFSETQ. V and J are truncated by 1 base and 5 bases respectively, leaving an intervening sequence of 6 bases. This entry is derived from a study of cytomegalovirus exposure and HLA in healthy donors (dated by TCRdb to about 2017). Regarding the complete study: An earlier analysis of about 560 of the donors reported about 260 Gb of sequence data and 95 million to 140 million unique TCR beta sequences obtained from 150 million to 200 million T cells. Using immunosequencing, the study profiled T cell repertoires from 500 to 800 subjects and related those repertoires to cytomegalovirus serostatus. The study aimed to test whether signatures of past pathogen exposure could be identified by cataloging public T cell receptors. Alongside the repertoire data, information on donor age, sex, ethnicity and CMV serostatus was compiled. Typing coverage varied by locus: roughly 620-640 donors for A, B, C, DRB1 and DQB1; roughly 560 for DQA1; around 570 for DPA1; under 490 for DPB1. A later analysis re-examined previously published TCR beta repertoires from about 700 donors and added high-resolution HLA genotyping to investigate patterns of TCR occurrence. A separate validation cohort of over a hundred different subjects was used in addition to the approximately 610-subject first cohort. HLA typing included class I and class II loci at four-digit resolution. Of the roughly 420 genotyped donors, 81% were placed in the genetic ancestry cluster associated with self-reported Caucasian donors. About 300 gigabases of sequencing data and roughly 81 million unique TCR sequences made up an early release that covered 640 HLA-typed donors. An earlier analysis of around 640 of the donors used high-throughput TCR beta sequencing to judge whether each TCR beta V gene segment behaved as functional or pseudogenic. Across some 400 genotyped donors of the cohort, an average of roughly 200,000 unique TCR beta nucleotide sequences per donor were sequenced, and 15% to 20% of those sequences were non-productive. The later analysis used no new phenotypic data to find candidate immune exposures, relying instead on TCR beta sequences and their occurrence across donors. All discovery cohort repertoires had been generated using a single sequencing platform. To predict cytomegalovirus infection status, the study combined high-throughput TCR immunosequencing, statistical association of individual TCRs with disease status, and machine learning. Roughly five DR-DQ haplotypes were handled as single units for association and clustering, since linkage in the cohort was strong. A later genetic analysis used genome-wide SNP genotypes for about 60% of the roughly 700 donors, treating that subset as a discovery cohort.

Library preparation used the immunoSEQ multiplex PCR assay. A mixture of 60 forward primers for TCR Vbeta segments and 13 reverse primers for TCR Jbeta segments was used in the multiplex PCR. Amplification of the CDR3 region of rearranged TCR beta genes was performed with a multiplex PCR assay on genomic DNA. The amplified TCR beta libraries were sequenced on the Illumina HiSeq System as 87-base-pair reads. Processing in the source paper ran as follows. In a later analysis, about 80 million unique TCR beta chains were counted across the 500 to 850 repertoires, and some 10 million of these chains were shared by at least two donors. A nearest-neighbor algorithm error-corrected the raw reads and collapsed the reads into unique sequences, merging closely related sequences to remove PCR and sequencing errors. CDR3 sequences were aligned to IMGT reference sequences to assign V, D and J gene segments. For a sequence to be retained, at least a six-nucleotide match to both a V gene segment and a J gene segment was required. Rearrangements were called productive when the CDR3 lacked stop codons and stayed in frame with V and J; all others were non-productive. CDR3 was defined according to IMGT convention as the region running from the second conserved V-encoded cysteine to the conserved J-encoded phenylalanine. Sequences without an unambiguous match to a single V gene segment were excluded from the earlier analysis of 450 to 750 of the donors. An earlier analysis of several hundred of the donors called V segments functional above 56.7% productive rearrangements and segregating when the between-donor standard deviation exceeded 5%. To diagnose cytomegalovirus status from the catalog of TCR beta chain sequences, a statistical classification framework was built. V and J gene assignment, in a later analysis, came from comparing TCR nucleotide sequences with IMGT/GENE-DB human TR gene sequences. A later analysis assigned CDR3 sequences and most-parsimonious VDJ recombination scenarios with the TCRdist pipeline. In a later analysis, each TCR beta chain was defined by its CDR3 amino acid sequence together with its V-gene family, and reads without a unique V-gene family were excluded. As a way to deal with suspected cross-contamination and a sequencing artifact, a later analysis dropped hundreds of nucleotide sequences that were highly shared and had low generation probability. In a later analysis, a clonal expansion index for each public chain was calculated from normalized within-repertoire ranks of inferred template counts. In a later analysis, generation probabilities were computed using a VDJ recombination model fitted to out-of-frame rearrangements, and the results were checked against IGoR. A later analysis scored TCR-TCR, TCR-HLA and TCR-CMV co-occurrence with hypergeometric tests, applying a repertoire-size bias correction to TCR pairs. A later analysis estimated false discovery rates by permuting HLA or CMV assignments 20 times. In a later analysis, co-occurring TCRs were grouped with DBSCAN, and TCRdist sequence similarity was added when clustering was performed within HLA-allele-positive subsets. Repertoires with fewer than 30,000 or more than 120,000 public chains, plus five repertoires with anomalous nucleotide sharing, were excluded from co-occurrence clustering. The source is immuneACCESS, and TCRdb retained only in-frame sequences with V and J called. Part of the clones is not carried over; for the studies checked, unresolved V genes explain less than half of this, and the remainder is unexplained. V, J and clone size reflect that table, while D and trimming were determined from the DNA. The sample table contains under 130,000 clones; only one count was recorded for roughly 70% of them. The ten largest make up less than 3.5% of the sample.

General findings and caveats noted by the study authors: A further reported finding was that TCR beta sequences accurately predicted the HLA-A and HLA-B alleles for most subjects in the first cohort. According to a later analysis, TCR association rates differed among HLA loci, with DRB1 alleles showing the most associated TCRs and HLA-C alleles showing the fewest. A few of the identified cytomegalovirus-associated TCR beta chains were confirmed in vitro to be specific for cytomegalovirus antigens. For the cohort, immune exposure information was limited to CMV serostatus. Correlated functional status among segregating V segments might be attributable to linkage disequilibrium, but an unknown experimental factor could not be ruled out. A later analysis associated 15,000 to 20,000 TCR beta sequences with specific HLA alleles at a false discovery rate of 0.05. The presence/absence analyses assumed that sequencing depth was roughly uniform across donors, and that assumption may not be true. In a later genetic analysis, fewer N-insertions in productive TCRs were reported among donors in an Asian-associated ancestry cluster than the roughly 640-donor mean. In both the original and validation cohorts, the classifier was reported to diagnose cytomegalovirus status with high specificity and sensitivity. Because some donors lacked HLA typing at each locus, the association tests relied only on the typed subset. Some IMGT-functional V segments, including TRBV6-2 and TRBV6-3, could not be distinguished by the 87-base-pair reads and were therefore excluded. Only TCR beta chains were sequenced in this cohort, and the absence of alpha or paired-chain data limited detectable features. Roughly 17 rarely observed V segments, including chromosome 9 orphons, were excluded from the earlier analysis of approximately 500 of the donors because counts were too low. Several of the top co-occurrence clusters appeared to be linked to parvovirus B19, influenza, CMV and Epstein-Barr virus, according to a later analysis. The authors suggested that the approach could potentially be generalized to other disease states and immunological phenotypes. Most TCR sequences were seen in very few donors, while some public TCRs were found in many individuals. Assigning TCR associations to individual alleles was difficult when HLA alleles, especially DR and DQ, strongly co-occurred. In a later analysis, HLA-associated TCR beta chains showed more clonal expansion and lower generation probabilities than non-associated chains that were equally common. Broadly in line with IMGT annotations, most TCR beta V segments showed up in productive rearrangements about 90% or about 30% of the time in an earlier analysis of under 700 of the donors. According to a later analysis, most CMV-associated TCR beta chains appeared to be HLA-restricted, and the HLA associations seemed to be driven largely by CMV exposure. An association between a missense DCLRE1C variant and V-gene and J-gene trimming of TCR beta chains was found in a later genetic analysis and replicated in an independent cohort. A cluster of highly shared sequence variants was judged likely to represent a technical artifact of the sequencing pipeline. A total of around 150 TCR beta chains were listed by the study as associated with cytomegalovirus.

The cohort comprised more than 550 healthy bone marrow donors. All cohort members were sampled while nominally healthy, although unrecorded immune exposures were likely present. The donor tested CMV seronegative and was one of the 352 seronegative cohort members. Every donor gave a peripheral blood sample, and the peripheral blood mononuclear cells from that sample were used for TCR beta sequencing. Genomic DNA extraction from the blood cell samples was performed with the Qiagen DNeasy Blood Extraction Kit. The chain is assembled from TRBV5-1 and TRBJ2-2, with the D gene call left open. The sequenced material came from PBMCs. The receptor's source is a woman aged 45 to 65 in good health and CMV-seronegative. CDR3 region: CASSLSPTGELFF. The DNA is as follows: TGCGCCAGCAGCTTGAGCCCAACCGGGGAGCTGTTTTTT.